A single sample gave rise to the 27 T cell receptor beta chains below, sequenced in a study of OX40 agonist ivuxolimab in advanced cancers. The protocol was immunoSEQ multiplex PCR, while the TCRdb copy is restricted to in-frame clones and leaves out a portion. Of 65,000 to 95,000 clones in the sample, roughly 91% were seen once. Here the sequenced sample was CD4+ or CD8+ T cells sorted from blood, taken in a trial of the OX40 agonist ivuxolimab. Receptors were obtained from an adult with an advanced solid tumor such as melanoma, head and neck, liver or kidney cancer.

This clone was counted between two and nine times. The rearrangement joins TRBV7-2 to TRBJ1-1; D unclear. This CDR3 comprises 12 residues. Trimming left V 5 bases short and J 7 bases short, with 11 bases between. Germline CDR1 SGHTA, CDR2 FQGNSA. CDR3 in amino acids: CASSPRTGEAFF. In DNA form, the CDR3 reads TGTGCCAGCAGCCCTCGGACGGGTGAAGCTTTCTTT.

The rearrangement uses TRBV30 and TRBJ2-3; 7 bases are a match to TRBD2. This CDR3 comprises 14 residues. The germline V gene has CDR1 GTSNPN and CDR2 SVGIG (reference sequence). Germline trimming cut 3 bases from V and 2 bases from J; bases unmatched to any gene: 5. CDR3 loop: CAWRGLVHTDTQYF. The CDR3 coding sequence is TGTGCCTGGAGAGGACTAGTGCACACAGATACGCAGTATTTT.

The chain joins TRBV11-2 to TRBJ1-5; unclear D gene. The germline V gene has CDR1 SGHAT and CDR2 FQNNGV. The CDR3 is 12 amino acids. V was clipped by 4 bases and J by 5 bases, with 6 bases between them. In DNA, the CDR3 is TGTGCCAGCAGCTCGGAGGATCAGCCCCAGCATTTT. It encodes CASSSEDQPQHF.

V and J are TRBV28 and TRBJ2-3, with 7 bases matching TRBD2. CDR1 MDHEN and CDR2 SYDVKM come from the germline V gene. This CDR3 spans 15 amino acids. V trimming: 3 bases; J trimming: 3 bases; junction bases outside the gene matches: 6. CDR3 loop: CASSFEWGGTDTQYF. The CDR3 DNA reads TGTGCCAGCAGTTTTGAGTGGGGGGGGACAGATACGCAGTATTTT. Filled out from reference TRBV28 and TRBJ2-3, the complete variable domain reads DVKVTQSSRYLVKRTGEKVFLECVQDMDHENMFWYRQDPGLGLRLIYFSYDVKMKEKGDIPEGYSVSREKKERFSLILESASTNQTSMYLCASSFEWGGTDTQYFGPGTRLTVL.

This chain uses TRBV28 with TRBJ1-1, with no clear D. With 2 bases removed from V and 4 bases from J, the gap between germline ends came to 11 bases. Germline assignment: CDR1 MDHEN and CDR2 SYDVKM. The CDR3 runs to 14 residues. CDR3 bases: TGTGCCAGCAGTTTAGATGGACTACTCACTGAAGCTTTCTTT. Translated, it gives CASSLDGLLTEAFF.

This clone was recorded only once. V gene TRBV7-9 combines with J gene TRBJ2-3, with TRBD1 matching over 8 bases. This CDR3 is 16 amino acids long. Germline assignment: CDR1 SEHNR and CDR2 FQNEAQ (reference sequence). The V gene end was trimmed by 6 bases and the J gene end by 1 base; junction bases not matched to a gene: 9. The CDR3 region is CASSSSRGPGTDTQYF. The DNA for the CDR3 is TGTGCCAGCAGTTCTAGCAGGGGGCCGGGCACAGATACGCAGTATTTT. Filled out from reference TRBV7-9 and TRBJ2-3, the complete variable domain reads DTGVSQNPRHKITKRGQNVTFRCDPISEHNRLYWYRQTLGQGPEFLTYFQNEAQLEKSRLLSDRFSAERPKGSFSTLEIQRTEQGDSAMYLCASSSSRGPGTDTQYFGPGTRLTVL.

On this clone itself: A read error may produce the germline difference seen at one junction end. The rearrangement links TRBV27 to TRBJ1-4; D perhaps matches TRBD1 (5 bases). CDR1 MNHEY and CDR2 SMNVEV come from the germline V gene (reference sequence). CDR3 size: 13 residues. CDR3 region: CASRPGTSEKLFF. CDR3 nucleotides: TGTGCCAGCAGACCCGGGACTAGTGAAAAACTGTTTTTT. Full variable domain (rest looked up from reference TRBV27 and TRBJ1-4): EAQVTQNPRYLITVTGKKLTVTCSQNMNHEYMSWYRQDPGLGLRQIYYSMNVEVTDKGDVPEGYKVSRKEKRNFPLILESPSPNQTSLYFCASRPGTSEKLFFGSGTQLSVL.

The chain is built from TRBV19 and TRBJ1-1; no clear D gene. From germline, CDR1 is LNHDA and CDR2 SQIVND (reference sequence). The CDR3 contains 14 residues. Trimming stripped 4 bases from V and 2 bases from J, with 11 bases between. CDR3 sequence (DNA): TGTGCCAGTAGTAGAGAGAGACTTAACACTGAAGCTTTCTTT. The encoded protein is CASSRERLNTEAFF.

The chain couples TRBV6-4 to TRBJ1-6, with D perhaps matching TRBD1 (6 bases). Germline V gives CDR1 MRHNA, CDR2 SNTAGT. The germline V and J ends were trimmed by 3 bases and 7 bases, with 7 bases remaining between them. This CDR3 spans 13 amino acids. CDR3 bases: TGTGCCAGCAGTGAAGGGGGGAATTCACCCCTCCACTTT. It is translated as CASSEGGNSPLHF.

The V call is TRBV28, the J call TRBJ2-6; no definite D call. The CDR3 covers 15 residues. V lost 4 bases and J 2 bases, leaving 9 bases between the germline ends. Germline lookup yields CDR1 MDHEN and CDR2 SYDVKM. The CDR3 is CASSSSEPGANVLTF. The CDR3 region has the DNA TGTGCCAGCAGTTCCAGTGAACCTGGGGCCAACGTCCTGACTTTC.

The chain joins TRBV9 to TRBJ2-7; TRBD1 agrees at 8 bases. From germline, CDR1 is SGDLS and CDR2 YYNGEE. With 0 bases clipped from V and 5 bases from J, the junction kept 7 bases outside the gene matches. This CDR3 comprises 15 residues. CDR3: CASSVVPGGWDEQYF. The CDR3 DNA follows: TGTGCCAGCAGCGTAGTTCCAGGGGGCTGGGACGAGCAGTACTTC.

The V gene is TRBV7-9, the J gene TRBJ1-6, with a possible D match to TRBD1 (5 bases). Germline V gene data show CDR1 as SEHNR and CDR2 as FQNEAQ (reference sequence). The CDR3 has 15 residues. The V end lost 5 bases, the J end lost 9 bases, and 17 bases lay between the germline ends. The CDR3 here is CASSTIGGDRSPLHF. The CDR3 coding sequence is TGTGCCAGCAGCACCATAGGAGGGGACCGTTCACCCCTCCACTTT.

The table lists this clone with a count of one. This chain links TRBV11-2 with TRBJ2-6; 10 bases match TRBD1. The CDR3 covers 17 residues. In germline, CDR1 is SGHAT, CDR2 FQNNGV. V lost 5 bases, J lost 2 bases, and 6 bases stayed unmatched. CDR3 bases: TGTGCCAGCAGCGCCTCCGGGACAGGGGCTGGGGCCAACGTCCTGACTTTC. It encodes CASSASGTGAGANVLTF.

This chain uses TRBV30 with TRBJ1-5; D unclear. Germline V gene data show CDR1 as GTSNPN and CDR2 as SVGIG (reference sequence). Trimming shortened V by 5 bases and J by 4 bases, and 9 bases separated the two germline ends. The CDR3 consists of 12 residues. The CDR3 DNA is TGTGCCTGGGGAGGGTCGAATCAGCCCCAGCATTTT. Translated: CAWGGSNQPQHF.

In its sample, this clone was seen a few times. The genes are TRBV18 and TRBJ2-1; tentatively, D is TRBD1 (6 bases). Trimming removed 0 bases at V and 3 bases at J, with 12 bases between. Germline V gene sequence: CDR1 KGHSH, CDR2 LQKENI. There are 16 residues in the CDR3. The CDR3 protein is CASSPPGAGVYNEQFF. The CDR3 DNA sequence: TGTGCCAGCTCACCACCGGGGGCAGGGGTCTACAATGAGCAGTTCTTC.

This clone was counted only a few times. The chain uses TRBV5-1 and TRBJ2-7; TRBD2 matches at 7 bases. Trimming at V came to 5 bases and at J to 0 bases, leaving 8 bases not matched to a gene. Per germline, CDR1 SGHRS and CDR2 YFSETQ. The CDR3 runs to 15 residues. CDR3 residues: CASRPAGDRSYEQYF. In DNA form, the CDR3 reads TGCGCCAGCAGGCCGGCGGGGGACCGCTCCTACGAGCAGTACTTC. The full variable domain, with the rest looked up from reference TRBV5-1 and TRBJ2-7, is KAGVTQTPRYLIKTRGQQVTLSCSPISGHRSVSWYQQTPGQGLQFLFEYFSETQRNKGNFPGRFSGRQFSNSRSEMNVSTLELGDSALYLCASRPAGDRSYEQYFGPGTRLTVT.

The chain employs TRBV10-1 and TRBJ1-3; D possibly corresponds to TRBD1 (5 bases). The CDR3 consists of 14 residues. V was pared by 3 bases and J by 2 bases, with 8 bases between. CDR1 is WNHNN and CDR2 is SYGVQD in the germline V gene (reference sequence). The DNA for the CDR3 is TGCGCCAGCAGTGAAGGGGAAACTGGAAACACCATATATTTT. Its translation is CASSEGETGNTIYF.

J is TRBJ1-5 and V is TRBV2, with no clear D. Per germline, CDR1 SNHLY and CDR2 FYNNEI. Trimming pared 5 bases from V and 0 bases from J, leaving 8 bases between. The CDR3 has 14 amino acids. For the CDR3, the DNA is TGTGCCAGCAGTTCCGACGGTAGCAATCAGCCCCAGCATTTT. Residues: CASSSDGSNQPQHF.

This chain joins TRBV12-5 and TRBJ2-7, with a possible D match to TRBD2 (5 bases). Germline loops: CDR1 LGHNT, CDR2 FRNRAP. There are 15 residues in the CDR3. V was cut by 3 bases and J by 3 bases, with 15 bases left in between. CDR3 sequence: CASGFRGTGDYEQYF. For the CDR3, the DNA is TGTGCTAGTGGTTTTCGGGGAACGGGCGACTACGAGCAGTACTTC.

The genes are TRBV19 and TRBJ1-1, with D possibly TRBD1 on 6 matching bases. Germline V gives CDR1 LNHDA, CDR2 SQIVND (reference sequence). V lost 5 bases and J lost 1, with 17 bases in between. The CDR3 runs 16 residues. The CDR3 loop is CASSLYVSQGNTEAFF. The DNA for the CDR3 is TGTGCCAGTAGTCTCTACGTTTCACAGGGGAACACTGAAGCTTTCTTT.

This chain uses TRBV27 with TRBJ2-5, with 11 bases aligning to TRBD1. The CDR3 is made up of 15 amino acids. V was pared by 3 bases and J by 4 bases, with 4 bases of the junction left unmatched. Germline V gives CDR1 MNHEY, CDR2 SMNVEV (reference sequence). DNA of the CDR3: TGTGCCAGCAGTTTCGGGACAGGGGGGAGAGAGACCCAGTACTTC. This encodes CASSFGTGGRETQYF.

As DNA, the CDR3 is TGTGCCAGCAGTGAGGGATGGACTAGCGGGTTATACCAAGAGACCCAGTACTTC. Protein: CASSEGWTSGLYQETQYF. The chain joins TRBV6-1 to TRBJ2-5; 11 bases line up with TRBD2. The CDR3 covers 18 residues. V trimming: 3 bases; J trimming: 0 bases; junction bases outside the gene matches: 9. The germline CDR1 and CDR2 sequences are MNHNS and SASEGT.

V and J are TRBV30 and TRBJ2-7; 7 bases map to TRBD1. CDR3 length: 15 amino acids. From germline, CDR1 is GTSNPN and CDR2 SVGIG (reference sequence). J lost 2 bases, V lost 0 bases, and 7 bases had no gene match. The CDR3 here is CAWSVRTGRAYEQYF. The CDR3 DNA is TGTGCCTGGAGTGTAAGGACAGGCCGAGCCTACGAGCAGTACTTC.

The rearrangement joins TRBV28 to TRBJ1-1; 7 positions match TRBD1. The CDR3 is 16 residues long. The junction had 13 bases not matched to a gene; V was cut back by 5 bases and J by 4 bases. CDR1 MDHEN and CDR2 SYDVKM come from the germline V gene. For the CDR3, the DNA is TGTGCCAGCAGTGCCCACCCCGGGACAGATCGCACTGAAGCTTTCTTT. It translates to CASSAHPGTDRTEAFF.

The chain couples TRBV11-2 to TRBJ2-4, with a tentative D call TRBD2 (6 bases). The CDR3 loop spans 17 amino acids. V was pared by 4 bases and J by 0 bases, with 16 bases between. Germline V CDR1 and CDR2: SGHAT, FQNNGV. Here the CDR3 reads CASSSGRRGLAKNIQYF. In DNA form, the CDR3 reads TGTGCCAGCAGCTCCGGACGGAGGGGACTAGCCAAAAACATTCAGTACTTC.

The J gene is TRBJ2-7, the V gene TRBV18, with TRBD2 matching 7 bases. V dropped 0 bases and J dropped 6; count of bases not matched to a gene: 5. The CDR3 is 14 amino acids. In germline, CDR1 is KGHSH, CDR2 LQKENI. The CDR3 DNA is TGTGCCAGCTCACCACCTGGCGGGAGACGCGAGCAGTACTTC. Residues: CASSPPGGRREQYF.

The V call is TRBV7-2, the J call TRBJ2-1, with 10 nucleotides matching TRBD2. The V segment lost 2 bases and the J segment 10 bases; nucleotides outside the gene matches: 8. The germline V gene encodes CDR1 SGHTA and CDR2 FQGNSA. This CDR3 has 15 amino acids. The CDR3 DNA sequence: TGTGCCAGCAGCTTACAGGCACTAGCGGGACAGGAGCAGTTCTTC. This codes for CASSLQALAGQEQFF.